The present TCR beta chain was sequenced within a study of neoadjuvant anti-PD-1 for oral cavity cancer. Study overall: Around day 43, patients without progression received a fourth nivolumab dose before surgery.

Trimming cost V 6 bases and J 3 bases, with 12 bases left between them. CDR1 MNHEY and CDR2 SMNVEV come from the germline V gene (reference sequence). The CDR3 covers 13 residues. Most PBMC samples had around 0.5 ug input DNA in six replicates. Using immunoSEQ multiplex PCR, the repertoire was profiled, and TCRdb retains in-frame clones only, with some absent. The sample yields 13,000 to 15,000 clones, roughly 67% seen once. The sample consisted of PBMCs, taken before nivolumab (anti-PD-1) treatment. J is TRBJ2-7 and V is TRBV27; D is perhaps TRBD2 (5 bases). The receptor was derived from a person aged 35-79 years with oral cavity squamous cell carcinoma. CDR3 nucleotides: TGTGCCAGCAGCCCCGGGATTTACTACGAGCAGTACTTC. Translation gives CASSPGIYYEQYF.